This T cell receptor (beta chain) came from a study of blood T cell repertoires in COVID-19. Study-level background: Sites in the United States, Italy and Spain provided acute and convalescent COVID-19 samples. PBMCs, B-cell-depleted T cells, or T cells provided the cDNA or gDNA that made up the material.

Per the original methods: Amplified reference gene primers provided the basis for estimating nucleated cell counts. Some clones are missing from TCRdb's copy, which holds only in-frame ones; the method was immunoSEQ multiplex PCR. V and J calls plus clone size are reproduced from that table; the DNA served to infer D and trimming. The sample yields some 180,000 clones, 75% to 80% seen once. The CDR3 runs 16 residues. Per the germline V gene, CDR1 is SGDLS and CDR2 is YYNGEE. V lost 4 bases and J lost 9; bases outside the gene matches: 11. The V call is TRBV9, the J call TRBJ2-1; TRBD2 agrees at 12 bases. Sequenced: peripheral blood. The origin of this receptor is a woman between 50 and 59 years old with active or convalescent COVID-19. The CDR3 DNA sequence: TGTGCCAGCAGCCCCCGACTAGCGGGAGACGGGGGTGAGCAGTTCTTC. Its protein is CASSPRLAGDGGEQFF.